This entry concerns a single TCR beta chain. Its matching antigen is unknown. The germline gene is not matched at one end of the junction; a read error may be the cause. This record belongs to a study of cytomegalovirus exposure and HLA in healthy donors. Overall study: Within an early data release were around 80 million unique TCRs drawn from HLA-typed donors.

With 60 Vbeta and 13 Jbeta primers, the PCR was carried out. The assay was immunoSEQ multiplex PCR, and TCRdb's table has in-frame clones only and misses some. The sample has approximately 95,000 clones, 70% to 80% seen once. Whereas donors were nominally healthy upon sampling, unrecorded immune exposures were probable. This CDR3 is 13 amino acids long. From germline, CDR1 is SGHAT and CDR2 FQNNGV. Overall study findings and caveats: In most subjects, TCR beta sequences reportedly gave accurate predictions of HLA-A and HLA-B alleles.

The specimen sequenced was PBMCs. This sequence originates from a man younger than 35 in good health and CMV-seropositive. The chain combines TRBV11-2 with TRBJ1-1, with 12 bases fitting TRBD1. The CDR3: CASSLDRGQGARF. The DNA for the CDR3 is TGTGCCAGCAGCTTAGATCGGGGACAGGGGGCTCGCTTT.